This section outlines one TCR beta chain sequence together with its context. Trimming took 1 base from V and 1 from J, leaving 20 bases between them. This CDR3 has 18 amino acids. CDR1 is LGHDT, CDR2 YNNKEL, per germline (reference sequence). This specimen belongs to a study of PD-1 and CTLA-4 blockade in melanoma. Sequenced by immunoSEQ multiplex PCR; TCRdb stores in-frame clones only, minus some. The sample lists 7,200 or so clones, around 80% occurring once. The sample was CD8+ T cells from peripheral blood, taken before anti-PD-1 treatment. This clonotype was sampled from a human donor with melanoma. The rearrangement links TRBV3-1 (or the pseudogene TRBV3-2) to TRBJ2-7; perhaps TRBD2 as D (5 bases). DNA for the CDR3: TGTGCCAGCAGCCAAGCTCTCTGGACTCCGGACGTATCCTACGAGCAGTACTTC. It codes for CASSQALWTPDVSYEQYF.